Listed here is a single T cell receptor (beta chain). This CDR3 region has 14 residues. Germline V gene lookup returns CDR1 LGHDT and CDR2 YNNKEL (reference sequence). The V and J ends lost 3 bases and 4 bases respectively, with 9 bases between them. The data derive from a study of blood T cell repertoires in COVID-19. Study background: The United States, Italy and Spain provided the acute and convalescent COVID-19 samples. In each case, the material was cDNA or gDNA derived from T cells, B-cell-depleted T cells, or PBMCs.

TCRdb's copy holds only in-frame clones and misses some; the assay was immunoSEQ multiplex PCR. The repertoire holds fewer than 200,000 clones, with around 82% as singletons. The chain links TRBV3-1 (or the pseudogene TRBV3-2) to TRBJ2-2; D is uncertain. The sequenced sample consisted of peripheral blood. This TCR derives from a man in his fifties or sixties who had recovered from COVID-19. For the CDR3, the DNA is TGTGCCAGCAGCCAGGAGTGGAGCACCGGGGAGCTGTTTTTT. Amino acids: CASSQEWSTGELFF.